This T cell receptor (beta chain) was captured in a study of blood T cells in healthy people across ages. The second PCR ran roughly 6 to 11 cycles with a sample-barcoded 5' primer and J-beta primers. TCRdb called the 5' RACE reads again in MiXCR, with one record for every CDR3 protein. The sample shows about 1,600,000 distinct CDR3 sequences, approximately 38% of them seen only once. The CDR3 spans 14 residues. The germline gives CDR1 KGHSH, CDR2 LQKENI. Isolation recovered at least 7 million PBMCs from every sample. The rearrangement links TRBV18 to TRBJ2-4; D remains unclear. The DNA end is more similar to TRBJ2-7, so the J call may be wrong. Sequencing was performed on blood. The sequence was obtained from a woman younger than 35 in good health. CDR3 bases: TGTGCCAGCTCACCCGACGGAACGGTCTACGAGCAGTACTTC. This sequence encodes CASSPDGTVYEQYF.